Each of the 19 T cell receptor beta chains below was sequenced from the same sample in a study of vaccination effects on CD4 cells after COVID-19. TCRdb's copy holds only in-frame clones and misses some; the assay was immunoSEQ multiplex PCR. The table records around 54,000 clones, 80% of them present only once. The ViraFEST assay expanded antigen-specific CD4+ T cells with viral peptide pools before sequencing. Having been cultured for less than 12 days, the cells underwent CD4+ T cell isolation. No antigen has been assigned to these receptors. The source was CD4+ T cells from PBMCs cultured with HCoV-229E spike peptides, collected before COVID-19 vaccination. The receptors were gathered from a human donor who received a COVID-19 vaccine.

The gene calls are TRBV18 and TRBJ1-3; possibly TRBD1 for D (6 bases). With 0 bases removed from V and 4 bases from J, the gap between germline ends came to 16 bases. The CDR3 sequence is 17 residues long. Germline values: CDR1 KGHSH, CDR2 LQKENI. This chain's CDR3 is CASSPPTGRQAGNTIYF. The CDR3 bases are TGTGCCAGCTCACCACCGACAGGACGGCAGGCGGGAAACACCATATATTTT.

CDR3 in amino acids: CASSIRRGEKLFF. The CDR3 DNA reads TGTGCCAGCAGTATCCGAAGGGGTGAAAAACTGTTTTTT. V usage is TRBV27 and J usage is TRBJ1-4; a possible D gene is TRBD1 (5 bases). Trimming left V 5 bases short and J 7 bases short, with 11 bases between. The CDR3 is 13 amino acids. Germline CDR1 MNHEY, CDR2 SMNVEV (reference sequence).

V is TRBV6-5 and J is TRBJ1-3, with D tentatively TRBD1 (5 bases). CDR1 and CDR2 from the germline V gene are MNHEY and SVGAGI. The CDR3 runs to 13 residues. The V end lost 5 bases, the J end lost 2 bases, and 7 bases lay between the germline ends. The CDR3 DNA sequence: TGTGCCAGCAGTAGGGGAACTGGAAACACCATATATTTT. The encoded protein is CASSRGTGNTIYF.

The genes are TRBV27 and TRBJ1-2, with 11 bases fitting TRBD1. V dropped 8 bases and J dropped 2; count of bases not matched to a gene: 1. The CDR3 is made up of 13 amino acids. Per germline, CDR1 MNHEY and CDR2 SMNVEV (reference sequence). In DNA, the CDR3 is TGTGCCAGCCGGACAGGGGGCAACTATGGCTACACCTTC. It translates to CASRTGGNYGYTF.

The J gene is TRBJ2-2, the V gene TRBV18; the D gene could be TRBD1 or TRBD2 (6 bases each). CDR3 length: 18 amino acids. Germline-derived CDR1 and CDR2 are KGHSH and LQKENI. V lost 1 base, J lost 5 bases, and 20 bases lay in between. DNA of the CDR3: TGTGCCAGCTCACCACGGGTCGATCGGGGGCTTCATACCGGGGAGCTGTTTTTT. Translated, it gives CASSPRVDRGLHTGELFF.

The chain is built from TRBV12-3 or TRBV12-4 and TRBJ1-2, with unresolved D. CDR3 size: 13 residues. The V gene lost 6 bases and the J gene lost 8 bases, with 16 bases spanning the gap. The CDR3 nucleotides read TGTGCCAGCAGCCTCTTTTTCGACGGGGGCTACACCTTC. This encodes CASSLFFDGGYTF.

The CDR3 DNA follows: TGTGCCAGCAAACAGGACCCCAGCTATGGCTACACCTTC. As protein: CASKQDPSYGYTF. V is TRBV28 and J is TRBJ1-2, with TRBD1 as a possible D gene (5 bases). Germline V CDR1 and CDR2: MDHEN, SYDVKM. V shed 7 bases and J shed 4 bases, with 13 bases lying between them. The CDR3 has 13 residues.

The rearrangement links TRBV5-1 to TRBJ2-2; 7 bases are shared with TRBD1. The CDR3 is 17 residues long. With 7 bases clipped from V and 7 bases from J, the junction kept 19 bases outside the gene matches. Per the germline V gene, CDR1 is SGHRS and CDR2 is YFSETQ. CDR3 DNA: TGCGCCAGCTCATCGAGGGTCACAGGGGTCGGCGGCGGGGAGCTGTTTTTT. Its protein product is CASSSRVTGVGGGELFF. Full variable domain (remainder filled in from reference TRBV5-1 and TRBJ2-2): KAGVTQTPRYLIKTRGQQVTLSCSPISGHRSVSWYQQTPGQGLQFLFEYFSETQRNKGNFPGRFSGRQFSNSRSEMNVSTLELGDSALYLCASSSRVTGVGGGELFFGEGSRLTVL.

The chain is built from TRBV28 and TRBJ2-3; D may be TRBD1 or TRBD2 (6 bases each). The germline V gene has CDR1 MDHEN and CDR2 SYDVKM. This CDR3 spans 15 amino acids. V gave up 6 bases and J gave up 2 bases, with 15 bases separating them. The DNA for the CDR3 is TGTGCCAGCAGCCCCGGGGGCGCGCTCACAGATACGCAGTATTTT. Protein product: CASSPGGALTDTQYF.

The chain carries TRBV3-1 (or the pseudogene TRBV3-2) and TRBJ2-3; 8 nucleotides line up with TRBD2. The V gene end was trimmed by 0 bases and the J gene end by 3 bases; junction bases not matched to a gene: 5. Per germline, CDR1 LGHDT and CDR2 YNNKEL (reference sequence). This CDR3 spans 16 amino acids. The CDR3 loop is CASSQDGLAGTDTQYF. Here the CDR3 DNA reads TGTGCCAGCAGCCAAGATGGGTTAGCGGGGACAGATACGCAGTATTTT.

A few counts support this clone. The CDR3: CASSLAEGGTEAFF. The DNA of the CDR3 is TGTGCCAGCAGCTTAGCGGAGGGTGGGACTGAAGCTTTCTTT. The chain is built from TRBV7-9 and TRBJ1-1; D call uncertain. Trimming removed 0 bases at V and 5 bases at J, with 10 bases between. The germline V gene encodes CDR1 SEHNR and CDR2 FQNEAQ (reference sequence). The CDR3 covers 14 residues.

This chain uses TRBV7-3 with TRBJ2-1, with a tentative D call TRBD1 (7 bases). The CDR3 runs to 14 residues. The V gene's germline CDR1 is SGHTA and CDR2 FQGTGA. V was clipped by 5 bases and J by 5 bases, with 13 bases between them. The CDR3: CASSAPGGNNEQFF. The CDR3 region has the DNA TGTGCCAGCAGCGCACCAGGGGGGAACAATGAGCAGTTCTTC.

Points on this clone: An end of the junction does not agree with germline; a read error may underlie this. The chain combines TRBV3-1 (or the pseudogene TRBV3-2) with TRBJ2-3, with TRBD1 as a possible D gene (5 bases). CDR3 length equals 16 residues. CDR1 is LGHDT, CDR2 YNNKEL, per germline (reference sequence). This CDR3 reads CASSQDVQTSTGTQYF. The CDR3 DNA reads TGTGCCAGCAGCCAAGATGTCCAGACGTCCACAGGTACGCAGTATTTT.

The chain links TRBV10-3 to TRBJ2-3; perhaps TRBD1 as D (6 bases). CDR3 length equals 17 residues. Germline CDR1 and CDR2: ENHRY and SYGVKD. Trimming pared 2 bases from V and 1 base from J, leaving 16 bases between. The CDR3 protein is CAISELTGSTGTDTQYF. The CDR3 nucleotides are TGTGCCATCAGTGAGCTTACAGGGTCCACCGGCACAGATACGCAGTATTTT.

The chain recombines TRBV18 with TRBJ1-2, with unresolved D. V lost 3 bases to trimming and J lost 1 base, with 12 bases between them. CDR3 length equals 15 residues. Looked up from germline, CDR1 is KGHSH and CDR2 is LQKENI. The CDR3 is CASSPTGDRNYGYTF. The CDR3 DNA reads TGTGCCAGCTCACCGACCGGGGATCGTAACTATGGCTACACCTTC. Full variable domain (remainder filled in from reference TRBV18 and TRBJ1-2): NAGVMQNPRHLVRRRGQEARLRCSPMKGHSHVYWYRQLPEEGLKFMVYLQKENIIDESGMPKERFSAEFPKEGPSILRIQQVVRGDSAAYFCASSPTGDRNYGYTFGSGTRLTVV.

This chain connects TRBV9 to TRBJ1-6; no definite D call. Trimming stripped 3 bases from V and 13 bases from J, with 8 bases between. Germline CDR1 is SGDLS and CDR2 is YYNGEE. There are 11 residues in the CDR3. The CDR3 protein is CASSDPLPLHF. In DNA, the CDR3 is TGTGCCAGCAGCGACCCCCTTCCCCTCCACTTT.

This chain connects TRBV7-2 to TRBJ1-1; 8 nucleotides line up with TRBD1. There are 15 residues in the CDR3. V shed 1 base and J 5 bases; nucleotides not matched to a gene: 6. The germline V gene encodes CDR1 SGHTA and CDR2 FQGNSA. The DNA for the CDR3 is TGTGCCAGCAGCTTAGGGGGACAGGTACAAACTGAAGCTTTCTTT. It encodes CASSLGGQVQTEAFF. Looking up the rest from reference TRBV7-2 and TRBJ1-1 gives the full variable domain: GAGVSQSPSNKVTEKGKDVELRCDPISGHTALYWYRQSLGQGLEFLIYFQGNSAPDKSGLPSDRFSAERTGGSVSTLTIQRTQQEDSAVYLCASSLGGQVQTEAFFGQGTRLTVV.

This chain connects TRBV6-4 to TRBJ1-2; 11 bases line up with TRBD1. The CDR3 consists of 13 residues. Trimming removed 5 bases from V and 5 bases from J; junction bases left unmatched: 1. From germline, CDR1 is MRHNA and CDR2 SNTAGT. CDR3 coding DNA: TGTGCCAGCAGTCGGGACAGGGGGTATGGCTACACCTTC. Protein sequence: CASSRDRGYGYTF.

This clone was detected once. The gene calls are TRBV19 and TRBJ1-1; no definite D call. V dropped 3 bases and J dropped 8 bases, with 10 bases sitting between them. Looked up from germline, CDR1 is LNHDA and CDR2 is SQIVND (reference sequence). This CDR3 has 12 residues. CDR3 region: CASSMEGGEAFF. DNA for the CDR3: TGTGCCAGTAGTATGGAGGGCGGAGAAGCTTTCTTT.